This passage covers 10 T cell receptor beta chains from one sample sequenced in a study of identical twins. TCRdb itself ran the 5' RACE reads through MiXCR, one entry per CDR3 protein. The sample comprises about 530,000 distinct CDR3 sequences, under 25% of which are singletons, and about 0.5% rests with the top ten. This sample was also put to use in a study of yellow fever vaccine responses in identical twins.

Sample: CD4+ T cells sorted from blood. The receptor source for this set is a woman under 30 in good health.

The genes are TRBV20-1 and TRBJ2-5; 9 bases map to TRBD2. V was pared by 2 bases and J by 5 bases, with 9 bases of the junction left unmatched. The germline gives CDR1 DFQATT, CDR2 SNEGSKA (reference sequence). CDR3 length equals 15 residues. The CDR3 here is CSARSPLLAGETQYF. The CDR3 region has the DNA TGCAGTGCTAGATCCCCCCTACTAGCGGGTGAGACCCAGTACTTC.

This clonotype was detected only a few times. The V call is TRBV20-1, the J call TRBJ2-3; D perhaps matches TRBD2 (6 bases). V was pared by 8 bases and J by 0 bases, with 9 bases between. Germline CDR1 and CDR2: DFQATT and SNEGSKA (reference sequence). The CDR3 contains 12 residues. CDR3 nucleotide sequence: TGCAGTCATAGCGGTAGCACAGATACGCAGTATTTT. Translating gives CSHSGSTDTQYF.

The V gene is TRBV20-1, the J gene TRBJ2-3; tentative D call: TRBD2 (6 bases). The CDR3 runs 15 residues. Germline-derived CDR1 and CDR2 are DFQATT and SNEGSKA (reference sequence). V was clipped by 0 bases and J by 3 bases, with 13 bases between them. The CDR3 DNA reads as TGCAGTGCTAGAGATTGGGGCGGGACGACAGATACGCAGTATTTT. Translating it yields CSARDWGGTTDTQYF.

V gene TRBV2 combines with J gene TRBJ2-1, with D maybe TRBD1 (5 bases). CDR3 length: 17 amino acids. Germline CDR1 reads SNHLY; CDR2 reads FYNNEI. The V and J ends lost 2 bases and 0 bases respectively, with 14 bases between them. The CDR3 reads CASSELEDTVSYNEQFF. CDR3 bases: TGTGCCAGCAGTGAACTTGAGGACACCGTCTCCTACAATGAGCAGTTCTTC.

The rearrangement uses TRBV12-3 or TRBV12-4 and TRBJ1-1, with D hard to call. V lost 6 bases to trimming and J lost 5 bases, with 16 bases between them. This CDR3 region has 14 residues. As DNA, the CDR3 is TGTGCCAGCAGCCCTGCTCCACATTTGACTGAAGCTTTCTTT. Its translation is CASSPAPHLTEAFF.

The genes are TRBV20-1 and TRBJ2-6; 8 bases align to TRBD1. The CDR3 extends over 18 amino acids. With 1 base clipped from V and 0 bases from J, the junction kept 8 bases outside the gene matches. Germline-derived CDR1 and CDR2 are DFQATT and SNEGSKA (reference sequence). The CDR3 bases are TGCAGTGCTAGAGTGGGCGGGGACAGGTCCTCTGGGGCCAACGTCCTGACTTTC. Encoded protein: CSARVGGDRSSGANVLTF.

This clonotype was seen a few times. The chain is built from TRBV27 and TRBJ2-7; D unclear. In germline, CDR1 is MNHEY, CDR2 SMNVEV (reference sequence). The CDR3 extends over 12 amino acids. The germline V and J ends were trimmed by 3 bases and 3 bases, with 6 bases remaining between them. In DNA form, the CDR3 reads TGTGCCAGCAGTTTGTTAGACTACGAGCAGTACGTC. Encoded protein: CASSLLDYEQYV.

The chain recombines TRBV3-1 with TRBJ2-5; D is undetermined. The CDR3 is made up of 14 amino acids. Between the trimmed V and J ends, which lost 2 bases and 2 bases, there was a span of 9 bases. Germline CDR1 LGHDT, CDR2 YNNKEL (reference sequence). CDR3 loop: CASSQRVGQETQYF. In nucleotides, the CDR3 is TGTGCCAGCAGCCAACGAGTAGGGCAAGAGACCCAGTACTTC.

The genes are TRBV20-1 and TRBJ2-4, with TRBD2 identical over 7 bases. CDR3 size: 15 residues. Germline CDR1 is DFQATT and CDR2 is SNEGSKA (reference sequence). The V gene end was trimmed by 3 bases and the J gene end by 6 bases; junction bases not matched to a gene: 11. The DNA of the CDR3 is TGCAGTGCTAGGGGAGGGGAGGGCCGTGGAAACATTCAGTACTTC. This sequence encodes CSARGGEGRGNIQYF.

This clonotype was counted between two and nine times. The DNA of the CDR3 is TGCGCCAGCAGCCAACCAGAGAAAAGCGGGTGGCAAGAGACCCAGTACTTC. It codes for CASSQPEKSGWQETQYF. The genes are TRBV4-1 and TRBJ2-5, with TRBD2 as a possible D gene (6 bases). Germline V lookup: CDR1 MGHRA, CDR2 YSYEKL. The CDR3 is 17 amino acids. V lost 2 bases, J lost 2 bases, and 18 bases lay in between.